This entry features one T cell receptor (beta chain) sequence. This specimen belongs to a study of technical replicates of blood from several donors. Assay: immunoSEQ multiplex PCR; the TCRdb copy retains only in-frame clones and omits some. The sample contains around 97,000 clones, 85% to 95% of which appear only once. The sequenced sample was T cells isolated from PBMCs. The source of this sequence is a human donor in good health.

The CDR3 DNA follows: TGTGCCAGCTCACCAACAGGGGGCTTGGACGGTCAGCCCCAGCATTTT. Translating it yields CASSPTGGLDGQPQHF. The V call is TRBV18, the J call TRBJ1-5, with TRBD1 identical over 9 bases. CDR1 is KGHSH and CDR2 is LQKENI in the germline V gene. V lost 2 bases and J lost 6; bases outside the gene matches: 8. The CDR3 is 16 residues long.